Detailed here is one T cell receptor beta chain. The sample belongs to a study of blood T cell repertoires in COVID-19. Profiling relied on immunoSEQ multiplex PCR, and the TCRdb table lists in-frame clones only, not all of them. The table lists approximately 170,000 clones, over 75% of them singletons. This TCR derives from a man between 65 and 79 years old who had recovered from COVID-19. Sequencing input: peripheral blood.

CDR3 coding DNA: TGCGCCAGCAGCTTGGCTCAGCGGGAGGTGAAGGGCGGGGAGCTGTTTTTT. Its translation is CASSLAQREVKGGELFF. The gene calls are TRBV5-1 and TRBJ2-2; the match to TRBD2 covers 9 bases. There are 17 residues in the CDR3. With 0 bases clipped from V and 7 bases from J, the junction kept 10 bases outside the gene matches. Germline values: CDR1 SGHRS, CDR2 YFSETQ.